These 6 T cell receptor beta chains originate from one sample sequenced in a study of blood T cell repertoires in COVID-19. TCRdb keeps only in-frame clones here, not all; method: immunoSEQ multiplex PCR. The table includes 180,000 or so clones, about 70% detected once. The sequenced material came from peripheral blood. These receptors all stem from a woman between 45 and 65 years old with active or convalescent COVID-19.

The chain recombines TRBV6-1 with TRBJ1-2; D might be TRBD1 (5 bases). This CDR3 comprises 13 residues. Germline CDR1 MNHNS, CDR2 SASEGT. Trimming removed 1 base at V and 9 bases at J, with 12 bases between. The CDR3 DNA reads TGTGCCAGCAGTGAAGGGGGCGGTTTGAGCTACACCTTC. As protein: CASSEGGGLSYTF.

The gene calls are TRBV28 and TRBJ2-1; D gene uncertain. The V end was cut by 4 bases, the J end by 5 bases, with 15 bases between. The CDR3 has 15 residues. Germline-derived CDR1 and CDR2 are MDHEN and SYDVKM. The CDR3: CASSYPEMPNNEQFF. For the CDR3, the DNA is TGTGCCAGCAGTTACCCCGAGATGCCAAACAATGAGCAGTTCTTC.

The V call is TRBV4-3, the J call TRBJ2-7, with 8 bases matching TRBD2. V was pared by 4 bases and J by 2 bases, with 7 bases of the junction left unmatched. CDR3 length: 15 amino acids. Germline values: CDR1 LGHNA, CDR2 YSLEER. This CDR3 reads CASSLLRGGPYEQYF. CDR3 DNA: TGCGCCAGCAGCCTCCTACGGGGGGGCCCCTACGAGCAGTACTTC.

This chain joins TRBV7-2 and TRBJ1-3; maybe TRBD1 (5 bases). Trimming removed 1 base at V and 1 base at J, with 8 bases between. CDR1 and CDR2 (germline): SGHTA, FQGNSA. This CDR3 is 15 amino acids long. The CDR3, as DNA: TGTGCCAGCAGCTTAGATGGGGCTTCTGGAAACACCATATATTTT. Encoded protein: CASSLDGASGNTIYF.

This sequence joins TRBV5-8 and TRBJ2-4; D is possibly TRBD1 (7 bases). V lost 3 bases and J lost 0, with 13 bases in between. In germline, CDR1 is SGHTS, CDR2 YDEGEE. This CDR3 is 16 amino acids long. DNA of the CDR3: TGTGCCAGCAGCTCGACAGGGACTCTAGCCAAAAACATTCAGTACTTC. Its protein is CASSSTGTLAKNIQYF.

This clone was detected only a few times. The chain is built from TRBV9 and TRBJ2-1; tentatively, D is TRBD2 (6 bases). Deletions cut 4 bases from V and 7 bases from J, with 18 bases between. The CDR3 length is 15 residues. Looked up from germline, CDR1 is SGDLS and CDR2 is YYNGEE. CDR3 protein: CASSFGPGGRNEQFF. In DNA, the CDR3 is TGTGCCAGCAGCTTCGGGCCCGGAGGGAGGAATGAGCAGTTCTTC. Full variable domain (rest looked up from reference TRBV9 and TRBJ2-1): DSGVTQTPKHLITATGQRVTLRCSPRSGDLSVYWYQQSLDQGLQFLIQYYNGEERAKGNILERFSAQQFPDLHSELNLSSLELGDSALYFCASSFGPGGRNEQFFGPGTRLTVL.